This T cell receptor (beta chain) was identified during a study of blood T cell repertoires in COVID-19. On the study more broadly: Nucleic acid was either cDNA or gDNA, and it came from T cells, B-cell-depleted T cells, or PBMCs.

Repertoires were generated with immunoSEQ multiplex PCR, while TCRdb's copy carries only in-frame clones and drops some. The repertoire holds about 370,000 clones, with approximately 90% as singletons. The CDR3 consists of 15 residues. With V trimmed by 3 bases and J by 4 bases, 7 bases remained unmatched. The germline V gene encodes CDR1 MNHNS and CDR2 SASEGT. Participants spanned ages about 18 to 95 years and resided in 24 US areas. Shortly before study entry, within 2 weeks, exposed participants had met a COVID-19 case. This TCR was recovered from a woman between 40 and 50 years old who had been exposed to COVID-19. The V and J genes are TRBV6-1 and TRBJ2-7; 9 bases align to TRBD1. The material sequenced was PBMCs or T cells enriched from blood (not recorded which). CDR3 residues: CASSEPGQGVYEQYF. The CDR3 nucleotides are TGTGCCAGCAGTGAGCCGGGACAGGGTGTGTACGAGCAGTACTTC.